A selection of T cell receptor beta chains follows, all from one sample in a study of blood T cell repertoires in COVID-19. Method: immunoSEQ multiplex PCR; TCRdb's copy keeps in-frame clones and lacks some. The table lists fewer than 350,000 clones, roughly nine tenths of them singletons. The specimen was peripheral blood. These receptors came from a woman aged 60-75 years with COVID-19, enrolled during active disease. The CDR3 runs from the conserved cysteine through the conserved F or W. A D gene is named only where the DNA matches it firmly. A clone size is listed for some rows: how often the clone was seen (once, few, many), or a class if it is expanded.

d_gene: NA; j_gene: TRBJ2-3; abundance: NA; v_gene: TRBV6-2/TRBV6-3; CDR3aa: CASSRGPDTQYF; CDR3nt: TGTGCCAGCAGTAGAGGGCCAGATACGCAGTATTTT
d_gene: NA; j_gene: TRBJ2-2; abundance: NA; v_gene: TRBV5-1; CDR3aa: CASLLRTGATGELFF; CDR3nt: TGCGCCAGTCTACTTCGCACTGGTGCCACCGGGGAGCTGTTTTTT
d_gene: TRBD2; j_gene: TRBJ2-1; abundance: NA; v_gene: TRBV5-1; CDR3aa: CASSLVSGGSSYNEQFF; CDR3nt: TGCGCCAGCAGCTTGGTAAGCGGGGGGAGCTCCTACAATGAGCAGTTCTTC
d_gene: NA; j_gene: TRBJ1-1; abundance: few; v_gene: TRBV18; CDR3aa: CASTVTHPNEAFF; CDR3nt: TGTGCCAGCACAGTGACACACCCCAATGAAGCTTTCTTT
d_gene: NA; j_gene: TRBJ2-7; abundance: NA; v_gene: TRBV4-1; CDR3aa: CASSPKLGRRGISYEQYF; CDR3nt: TGCGCCAGCAGCCCAAAGTTGGGGAGGAGGGGTATATCCTACGAGCAGTACTTC
d_gene: NA; j_gene: TRBJ1-5; abundance: NA; v_gene: TRBV5-5; CDR3aa: CASSPFPTVNQPQHF; CDR3nt: TGTGCCAGCAGCCCCTTCCCGACAGTCAATCAGCCCCAGCATTTT
d_gene: TRBD1; j_gene: TRBJ1-1; abundance: few; v_gene: TRBV7-6; CDR3aa: CASSLFDRELKTEAFF; CDR3nt: TGTGCCAGCAGCTTATTTGACAGGGAATTGAAAACTGAAGCTTTCTTT
d_gene: TRBD1; j_gene: TRBJ1-1; abundance: NA; v_gene: TRBV4-2; CDR3aa: CASSKPQGGTEAFF; CDR3nt: TGTGCCAGCAGCAAGCCTCAGGGGGGCACTGAAGCTTTCTTT
d_gene: NA; j_gene: TRBJ1-1; abundance: NA; v_gene: TRBV7-9; CDR3aa: CASSAPASMNTEAFF; CDR3nt: TGTGCCAGCAGCGCGCCCGCTTCTATGAACACTGAAGCTTTCTTT
d_gene: NA; j_gene: TRBJ1-2; abundance: NA; v_gene: TRBV6-5; CDR3aa: CASRPRDYGYTF; CDR3nt: TGTGCCAGCAGGCCTCGGGACTATGGCTACACCTTC
d_gene: TRBD1; j_gene: TRBJ2-3; abundance: NA; v_gene: TRBV27; CDR3aa: CASSTNPTGSDTQYF; CDR3nt: TGTGCCAGCAGTACCAACCCGACAGGGTCGGATACGCAGTATTTT
d_gene: NA; j_gene: TRBJ1-2; abundance: NA; v_gene: TRBV5-5; CDR3aa: CASSLVPGYGYTF; CDR3nt: TGTGCCAGCAGCTTGGTACCAGGTTATGGCTACACCTTC
d_gene: NA; j_gene: TRBJ2-7; abundance: few; v_gene: TRBV7-2; CDR3aa: CASSLGVMGGYEQYF; CDR3nt: TGTGCCAGCAGCTTAGGGGTTATGGGGGGCTACGAGCAGTACTTC
d_gene: NA; j_gene: TRBJ1-1; abundance: NA; v_gene: TRBV6-1; CDR3aa: CASTGHMETEAFF; CDR3nt: TGTGCCAGCACCGGACACATGGAGACTGAAGCTTTCTTT
d_gene: NA; j_gene: TRBJ1-6; abundance: NA; v_gene: TRBV25-1; CDR3aa: CASRTERTNSPLHF; CDR3nt: TGTGCCAGCAGGACGGAGAGAACTAATTCACCCCTCCACTTT
d_gene: TRBD1; j_gene: TRBJ1-2; abundance: NA; v_gene: TRBV5-4; CDR3aa: CASSSGQGALGNYGYTF; CDR3nt: TGTGCCAGCAGCTCTGGACAGGGGGCGTTGGGTAACTATGGCTACACCTTC
d_gene: NA; j_gene: TRBJ1-1; abundance: once; v_gene: TRBV7-9; CDR3aa: CASKRRSNTEAFF; CDR3nt: TGTGCCAGCAAGCGGAGATCGAACACTGAAGCTTTCTTT
d_gene: TRBD1; j_gene: TRBJ1-2; abundance: NA; v_gene: TRBV5-6; CDR3aa: CASSRPTTGSYGYTF; CDR3nt: TGTGCCAGCAGTCGCCCTACGACAGGGAGCTATGGCTACACCTTC
d_gene: TRBD1; j_gene: TRBJ1-2; abundance: NA; v_gene: TRBV3-1/TRBV3-2; CDR3aa: CASSSNQATGVGYTF; CDR3nt: TGTGCCAGCAGCTCCAATCAAGCGACAGGGGTTGGCTACACCTTC
d_gene: TRBD1; j_gene: TRBJ1-2; abundance: NA; v_gene: TRBV28; CDR3aa: CASSLPPQGQANYGYTF; CDR3nt: TGTGCCAGCAGTTTACCCCCCCAAGGACAGGCTAACTATGGCTACACCTTC
d_gene: TRBD2; j_gene: TRBJ2-7; abundance: few; v_gene: TRBV28; CDR3aa: CASSTSAPGAYYEQYF; CDR3nt: TGTGCCAGCTCTACTAGCGCCCCCGGGGCCTACTACGAGCAGTACTTC
d_gene: TRBD2; j_gene: TRBJ2-1; abundance: NA; v_gene: TRBV5-5; CDR3aa: CASGEWTSRVEQFF; CDR3nt: TGTGCCAGCGGGGAATGGACTAGTCGAGTTGAGCAGTTCTTC
d_gene: TRBD1; j_gene: TRBJ1-1; abundance: NA; v_gene: TRBV28; CDR3aa: CASSPWDRLGVEAFF; CDR3nt: TGTGCCAGCAGTCCCTGGGACAGGCTTGGGGTTGAAGCTTTCTTT
d_gene: NA; j_gene: TRBJ2-1; abundance: NA; v_gene: TRBV12-5; CDR3aa: CASGQGYEQFF; CDR3nt: TGTGCTAGTGGTCAGGGCTATGAGCAGTTCTTC
d_gene: TRBD2; j_gene: TRBJ2-7; abundance: NA; v_gene: TRBV10-3; CDR3aa: CAISGGRGLGSYEQYF; CDR3nt: TGTGCCATCAGTGGGGGGAGGGGATTGGGCTCCTACGAGCAGTACTTC
d_gene: TRBD1; j_gene: TRBJ2-3; abundance: NA; v_gene: TRBV4-1; CDR3aa: CASSQSGQGTDTQYF; CDR3nt: TGCGCCAGCAGCCAGTCGGGACAGGGCACAGATACGCAGTATTTT
d_gene: NA; j_gene: TRBJ1-2; abundance: NA; v_gene: TRBV3-1/TRBV3-2; CDR3aa: CASSQVLSGDSGYTF; CDR3nt: TGTGCCAGCAGCCAAGTCCTTAGCGGGGATTCCGGCTACACCTTC
d_gene: NA; j_gene: TRBJ2-1; abundance: NA; v_gene: TRBV6-2/TRBV6-3; CDR3aa: CASSSNRESSYNEQFF; CDR3nt: TGTGCCAGCAGTTCAAACAGGGAAAGCTCCTACAATGAGCAGTTCTTC
d_gene: NA; j_gene: TRBJ2-5; abundance: NA; v_gene: TRBV6-5; CDR3aa: CASTQGPTPQETQYF; CDR3nt: TGTGCCAGCACTCAGGGTCCCACCCCACAAGAGACCCAGTACTTC
d_gene: NA; j_gene: TRBJ2-3; abundance: NA; v_gene: TRBV6-5; CDR3aa: CASSLVGGSTDTQYF; CDR3nt: TGTGCCAGCAGTTTGGTCGGGGGTAGCACAGATACGCAGTATTTT
d_gene: TRBD1; j_gene: TRBJ2-7; abundance: NA; v_gene: TRBV19; CDR3aa: CASSTTGTGWSSYEQYF; CDR3nt: TGTGCCAGTAGTACCACCGGGACAGGGTGGAGCTCCTACGAGCAGTACTTC
d_gene: NA; j_gene: TRBJ1-2; abundance: NA; v_gene: TRBV27; CDR3aa: CASSLYGAGTTNYGYTF; CDR3nt: TGTGCCAGCAGTTTATACGGAGCAGGGACAACAAACTATGGCTACACCTTC
d_gene: TRBD1; j_gene: TRBJ2-7; abundance: NA; v_gene: TRBV5-6; CDR3aa: CASSSPGTGLYEQYF; CDR3nt: TGTGCCAGCAGCTCTCCCGGGACAGGGTTATACGAGCAGTACTTC
d_gene: NA; j_gene: TRBJ1-1; abundance: NA; v_gene: TRBV11-3; CDR3aa: CASSPGRIGLAFF; CDR3nt: TGTGCCAGCAGCCCCGGGAGGATCGGGTTAGCTTTCTTT
d_gene: TRBD1; j_gene: TRBJ1-6; abundance: NA; v_gene: TRBV11-1; CDR3aa: CASSLLRTGDGLHF; CDR3nt: TGTGCCAGCAGCTTATTGCGGACAGGGGACGGCCTCCACTTT
d_gene: NA; j_gene: TRBJ1-6; abundance: NA; v_gene: TRBV5-4; CDR3aa: CASSLVRDSPLHF; CDR3nt: TGTGCCAGCAGCTTGGTGCGGGATTCACCCCTCCACTTT
d_gene: NA; j_gene: TRBJ1-6; abundance: few; v_gene: TRBV5-4; CDR3aa: CASSLRQGNNSPLHF; CDR3nt: TGTGCCAGCAGCTTGAGGCAGGGAAATAATTCACCCCTCCACTTT
d_gene: NA; j_gene: TRBJ1-2; abundance: NA; v_gene: TRBV6-2/TRBV6-3; CDR3aa: CASSYPLERTALGYTF; CDR3nt: TGTGCCAGCAGTTACCCATTAGAGCGGACAGCCCTTGGCTACACCTTC
d_gene: NA; j_gene: TRBJ1-6; abundance: NA; v_gene: TRBV3-1/TRBV3-2; CDR3aa: CASSRGGDSPLHF; CDR3nt: TGTGCCAGCAGCCGGGGGGGAGATTCACCCCTCCACTTT
d_gene: NA; j_gene: TRBJ1-3; abundance: NA; v_gene: TRBV6-5; CDR3aa: CASSQQGGTGNTIYF; CDR3nt: TGTGCCAGCAGTCAGCAAGGAGGGACTGGAAACACCATATATTTT
d_gene: NA; j_gene: TRBJ1-2; abundance: NA; v_gene: TRBV2; CDR3aa: CASGGGRVYYGYTF; CDR3nt: TGTGCCAGCGGGGGGGGAAGGGTATACTATGGCTACACCTTC
d_gene: TRBD1; j_gene: TRBJ1-2; abundance: NA; v_gene: TRBV23-1; CDR3aa: CASLTGQQNYGYTF; CDR3nt: TGCGCCAGTTTAACGGGACAGCAGAACTATGGCTACACCTTC